This T cell receptor (beta chain) was identified during a study of breast tumors, draining lymph nodes, adjacent tissues. General observations from the study: The lymph node origin of tumor T cells was framed as consistent with a hypothesis, not demonstrated.

At least ten counts were recorded for this clonotype. As yet, its antigen is unknown. The CDR3 is 16 amino acids. Germline V gives CDR1 SNHLY, CDR2 FYNNEI. V shed 7 bases and J 4 bases; nucleotides not matched to a gene: 13. MiXCR, run by TCRdb on the multiplex PCR reads, gives a single entry per CDR3 protein. The sample includes tens of thousands of distinct CDR3 sequences, over 30% seen only once; the top ten take approximately 11%. Sequences were obtained from breast tumor tissue. The sequence was obtained from a female donor with breast cancer. Some clones in this sample may be carry-over from other donors' samples. The genes are TRBV2 and TRBJ1-3; 7 bases are a match to TRBD1. The DNA for the CDR3 is TGTGCCAGCATGGTAGAGGGGGCCCTTCCCGGAAACACCATATATTTT. Its protein is CASMVEGALPGNTIYF. The full variable domain, with the rest looked up from reference TRBV2 and TRBJ1-3, is EPEVTQTPSHQVTQMGQEVILRCVPISNHLYFYWYRQILGQKVEFLVSFYNNEISEKSEIFDDQFSVERPDGSNFTLKIRSTKLEDSAMYFCASMVEGALPGNTIYFGEGSWLTVV.